Following are 22 T cell receptor beta chains from one sample sequenced in a study of shared clonotypes between healthy human individuals. TCRdb's table, derived via immunoSEQ multiplex PCR, lists solely in-frame clones and lacks some. The table has millions of clones, around 90% seen once. The material sequenced was naive CD4+ T cells sorted from blood. Subset of the sample: CD45RA+ positively selected. The receptors derive from a man between 18 and 29 years old in good health.

The chain joins TRBV5-6 to TRBJ1-3, with D tentatively TRBD1 (5 bases). Germline V gives CDR1 SGHDT, CDR2 YYEEEE. This CDR3 has 15 residues. Trimming stripped 1 base from V and 0 bases from J, with 8 bases between. The chain's CDR3 is CASSLQGNSGNTIYF. DNA for the CDR3: TGTGCCAGCAGCTTGCAGGGAAACTCTGGAAACACCATATATTTT.

This chain connects TRBV27 to TRBJ2-7, with 14 bases identical to TRBD2. V shed 5 bases, J shed 6 bases, and the junction held 9 bases outside the gene matches. The CDR3 is 16 residues long. Per germline, CDR1 MNHEY and CDR2 SMNVEV (reference sequence). CDR3 bases: TGTGCCAGCAGTGAACGGACTAGCGGGAGGTACTCCGAGCAGTACTTC. Protein: CASSERTSGRYSEQYF.

Points on this clone: One end of the junction varies from germline; a read error may be responsible. The rearrangement uses TRBV6-5 and TRBJ2-7, with D tentatively TRBD2 (6 bases). This CDR3 region has 16 residues. The V gene's germline CDR1 is MNHEY and CDR2 SVGAGI. CDR3 DNA: TGTGCCAGCAGTTACGGGCGGCGGGACCCACCCTACGAGCTGTACTTC. It encodes CASSYGRRDPPYELYF.

Comment on this clone: At the DNA level, this CDR3 is encoded by other sequences in the same sample as well. The CDR3 nucleotides are TGTGCCAGCTCACCATTAGGACAGGGGGCCCAGCATTTT. Amino acids: CASSPLGQGAQHF. The J gene is TRBJ1-5, the V gene TRBV18; TRBD1 aligns across 10 bases. Germline V gene sequence: CDR1 KGHSH, CDR2 LQKENI. This CDR3 is 13 amino acids long. Trimming took 2 bases from V and 11 from J; bases not matched to a gene: 3.

The chain carries TRBV10-3 and TRBJ2-1; 9 bases fit TRBD1. The ends lost 10 bases at V and 4 bases at J; junction bases unmatched: 5. The CDR3 loop spans 13 amino acids. Germline lookup yields CDR1 ENHRY and CDR2 SYGVKD. CDR3 amino acids: CASRDRVYNEQFF. The CDR3 DNA sequence: TGTGCCAGCCGGGACAGGGTATACAATGAGCAGTTCTTC.

V and J are TRBV18 and TRBJ1-1; D ambiguous. Germline CDR1 reads KGHSH; CDR2 reads LQKENI. There are 12 residues in the CDR3. The V and J ends lost 2 bases and 6 bases respectively, with 7 bases between them. This CDR3 is CASSPGSPEAFF. As DNA, the CDR3 is TGTGCCAGCTCACCAGGATCCCCTGAAGCTTTCTTT.

J is TRBJ1-3 and V is TRBV5-4; D is undetermined. The V end lost 1 base, the J end lost 4 bases, and 3 bases lay between the germline ends. The CDR3 covers 12 residues. Germline-derived CDR1 and CDR2 are SGHNT and YYREEE (reference sequence). The CDR3 reads CASSLPGNTIYF. The CDR3 nucleotides are TGTGCCAGCAGCTTGCCCGGAAACACCATATATTTT.

The chain couples TRBV6-6 to TRBJ1-1, with D unresolved. The V gene's germline CDR1 is MNHNY and CDR2 SVGAGI (reference sequence). The length of the CDR3 is 15 residues. Trimming took 2 bases from V and 2 from J, leaving 12 bases between them. CDR3 sequence (DNA): TGTGCCAGCAGTTACCTGCCGTCCGCCAACACTGAAGCTTTCTTT. This translates into CASSYLPSANTEAFF.

In regard to this clone: Other DNA sequences in this specimen translate into the identical CDR3. The chain links TRBV6-5 to TRBJ2-1; tentative D call: TRBD2 (7 bases). CDR1 and CDR2 from the germline V gene are MNHEY and SVGAGI. CDR3 length: 13 residues. V lost 8 bases, J lost 4 bases, and 12 bases lay in between. CDR3 amino acids: CASSRGGYNEQFF. For the CDR3, the DNA is TGTGCCAGCTCGAGGGGGGGGTACAATGAGCAGTTCTTC.

This chain uses TRBV15 with TRBJ1-5; maybe TRBD1 (6 bases). Germline-derived CDR1 and CDR2 are LNHNV and YYDKDF (reference sequence). Trimming removed 1 base at V and 2 bases at J, with 9 bases between. The CDR3 spans 15 residues. CDR3 sequence (DNA): TGTGCCACCAGCAGAGCGGGGGCAGGCAATCAGCCCCAGCATTTT. As protein: CATSRAGAGNQPQHF.

The rearrangement joins TRBV18 to TRBJ1-4; possible D gene TRBD1, 5 bases. In germline, CDR1 is KGHSH, CDR2 LQKENI. The CDR3 contains 16 residues. Trimming cost V 2 bases and J 1 base, with 11 bases left between them. CDR3 bases: TGTGCCAGCTCACCAAAGGCGGGGGGAACTAATGAAAAACTGTTTTTT. Its translation is CASSPKAGGTNEKLFF.

In the case of this clone: The sample contains more than one DNA sequence encoding this CDR3. V gene TRBV10-3 combines with J gene TRBJ2-5, with D uncertain. This CDR3 region has 13 residues. Germline assignment: CDR1 ENHRY and CDR2 SYGVKD. The germline V and J ends were trimmed by 2 bases and 5 bases, with 9 bases remaining between them. The CDR3 sequence: CAISEGIRETQYF. The CDR3 DNA follows: TGTGCCATCAGTGAGGGGATCCGGGAGACCCAGTACTTC.

The genes are TRBV2 and TRBJ2-2; 8 nucleotides line up with TRBD1. The V and J ends lost 1 base and 7 bases, in that order; junction bases with no gene match: 11. Per the germline V gene, CDR1 is SNHLY and CDR2 is FYNNEI. The CDR3 is 17 residues long. CDR3 nucleotides: TGTGCCAGCAGTGAAGAATACGGCAGGGGGCGCGTCGGGGAGCTGTTTTTT. It codes for CASSEEYGRGRVGELFF. The complete variable domain, with remaining parts taken from reference TRBV2 and TRBJ2-2, reads EPEVTQTPSHQVTQMGQEVILRCVPISNHLYFYWYRQILGQKVEFLVSFYNNEISEKSEIFDDQFSVERPDGSNFTLKIRSTKLEDSAMYFCASSEEYGRGRVGELFFGEGSRLTVL.

Of note for this clone: Other DNA sequences in the same sample also yield this CDR3. The chain joins TRBV5-4 to TRBJ2-3; D possibly corresponds to TRBD1 (6 bases). This CDR3 is 14 amino acids long. Trimming took off 2 bases at V and 1 base at J, with 8 bases between the two ends. CDR1 and CDR2 (germline): SGHNT, YYREEE (reference sequence). CDR3 amino acids: CASSFKGGTDTQYF. In nucleotides, the CDR3 is TGTGCCAGCAGCTTTAAGGGGGGCACAGATACGCAGTATTTT. The variable domain in full, completed from reference TRBV5-4 and TRBJ2-3, reads ETGVTQSPTHLIKTRGQQVTLRCSSQSGHNTVSWYQQALGQGPQFIFQYYREEENGRGNFPPRFSGLQFPNYSSELNVNALELDDSALYLCASSFKGGTDTQYFGPGTRLTVL.

The chain has TRBV6-5 and TRBJ1-5, with D unclear. CDR3 length: 12 amino acids. CDR1 and CDR2 (germline): MNHEY, SVGAGI. V gave up 2 bases and J gave up 4 bases, with 3 bases separating them. The CDR3, as DNA: TGTGCCAGCAGTTACGGGAATCAGCCCCAGCATTTT. It is translated as CASSYGNQPQHF.

This clone showed up just a few times. The genes are TRBV7-2 and TRBJ2-2; D not certain. CDR1 and CDR2 (germline): SGHTA, FQGNSA. V was shortened by 0 bases and J by 13 bases, with 15 bases between the two germline ends. The CDR3 runs 14 residues. This CDR3 reads CASSLAVTPGTLFF. The CDR3 bases are TGTGCCAGCAGCTTAGCGGTAACCCCGGGTACGCTGTTTTTT.

J is TRBJ1-6 and V is TRBV30, with 9 bases matching TRBD1. CDR3 size: 15 residues. Germline V gene data show CDR1 as GTSNPN and CDR2 as SVGIG (reference sequence). After removal of 4 bases from V and 9 bases from J, the junction contained 10 bases not matched to a gene. The CDR3 is CAWIPGQGRISPLHF. CDR3 in DNA: TGTGCCTGGATACCGGGACAGGGCCGGATTTCACCCCTCCACTTT.

The chain couples TRBV9 to TRBJ2-5, with unresolved D. V lost 0 bases and J 2 bases, leaving 11 bases between the germline ends. CDR1 SGDLS and CDR2 YYNGEE come from the germline V gene. The CDR3 contains 15 residues. CDR3 bases: TGTGCCAGCAGCGTAGCTTCCGGCCTTCAAGAGACCCAGTACTTC. It codes for CASSVASGLQETQYF.

V gene TRBV19 combines with J gene TRBJ1-6; D is unresolved. The CDR3 consists of 14 residues. V shed 0 bases and J shed 10 bases, with 10 bases lying between them. The V gene's germline CDR1 is LNHDA and CDR2 SQIVND (reference sequence). DNA of the CDR3: TGTGCCAGTAGTATAGAACCTGTTGGATCACCCCTCCACTTT. Amino acid sequence: CASSIEPVGSPLHF. The whole variable domain, filled in from reference TRBV19 and TRBJ1-6, reads DGGITQSPKYLFRKEGQNVTLSCEQNLNHDAMYWYRQDPGQGLRLIYYSQIVNDFQKGDIAEGYSVSREKKESFPLTVTSAQKNPTAFYLCASSIEPVGSPLHFGNGTRLTVT.

As to this clone: One junction end disagrees with the germline gene, perhaps due to a read error. J is TRBJ2-1 and V is TRBV7-2, with 9 bases fitting TRBD2. CDR1 SGHTA and CDR2 FQGNSA come from the germline V gene. The CDR3 is 13 amino acids. The CDR3, as DNA: TGTGCCAGCAGTCCAACCTCCAGCGGGAGGAAAATCTTC. This gives the protein CASSPTSSGRKIF. Supplemented by reference TRBV7-2 and TRBJ2-1, the full variable domain reads GAGVSQSPSNKVTEKGKDVELRCDPISGHTALYWYRQSLGQGLEFLIYFQGNSAPDKSGLPSDRFSAERTGGSVSTLTIQRTQQEDSAVYLCASSPTSSGRKIFGPGTRLTVL.

This clone was counted a few times. Other DNA sequences in this specimen translate into the identical CDR3. The J gene is TRBJ1-5, the V gene TRBV7-2; 8 positions agree with TRBD1. After removal of 4 bases from V and 4 bases from J, the junction contained 3 bases not matched to a gene. CDR1 and CDR2 from the germline V gene are SGHTA and FQGNSA. The CDR3 length is 14 residues. CDR3 coding DNA: TGTGCCAGCAGCTCGGACAGGGTAAATCAGCCCCAGCATTTT. Translation: CASSSDRVNQPQHF.

The chain combines TRBV5-4 with TRBJ1-2; D may be TRBD1 (5 bases). V was trimmed by 1 base and J by 7 bases, leaving 11 bases between them. Looked up from germline, CDR1 is SGHNT and CDR2 is YYREEE (reference sequence). The CDR3 spans 13 residues. CDR3 in amino acids: CASSLLGAGGYTF. The CDR3 nucleotides read TGTGCCAGCAGCTTGTTAGGGGCGGGTGGCTACACCTTC.